These 9 T cell receptor beta chains came from one sample sequenced in a study of PD-1 blockade in classical Hodgkin lymphoma. Sequencing used immunoSEQ multiplex PCR; TCRdb keeps in-frame clones, though not all of them. The sample contains around 90,000 clones, around four fifths of which appear only once. The time point: cycle 4 day 1 (C4D1), after more than 5 weeks of nivolumab. Every patient relapsed after autologous stem cell transplantation, and brentuximab vedotin exposure varied. This specimen consisted of peripheral blood mononuclear cells (PBMCs), obtained before the fourth cycle of nivolumab. The origin of the receptors is a human donor with classical Hodgkin lymphoma.

This clone came up once. The chain is built from TRBV6-5 and TRBJ1-1, with a weak D call TRBD1 (6 bases). The length of the CDR3 is 13 residues. Trimming stripped 9 bases from V and 5 bases from J, with 16 bases between. CDR1 and CDR2 from the germline V gene are MNHEY and SVGAGI. The CDR3 reads CASSGGLATEAFF. The DNA of the CDR3 is TGTGCCAGTTCGGGGGGCTTGGCGACTGAAGCTTTCTTT.

The chain is built from TRBV10-3 and TRBJ2-1, with D tentatively TRBD1 (5 bases). Germline lookup yields CDR1 ENHRY and CDR2 SYGVKD. This CDR3 is 12 amino acids long. The ends were cut back, 7 bases at V and 6 bases at J, with 10 bases in the middle. The DNA of the CDR3 is TGTGCCATCAATCGCCAGGGCAATGAGCAGTTCTTC. Translation gives CAINRQGNEQFF.

The genes are TRBV7-9 and TRBJ2-3; a weak D match, TRBD1 (6 bases). Trimming pared 4 bases from V and 0 bases from J, leaving 11 bases between. The length of the CDR3 is 15 residues. Germline V gene lookup returns CDR1 SEHNR and CDR2 FQNEAQ (reference sequence). The CDR3 DNA reads TGTGCCAGCAGCTCCCAGGGGCCTAGCACAGATACGCAGTATTTT. Translating gives CASSSQGPSTDTQYF.

This clone came up a few times. The CDR3 sequence: CAISEAGTSGRGEQYF. CDR3 coding DNA: TGTGCCATCAGTGAGGCGGGAACTAGCGGAAGGGGTGAGCAGTACTTC. V and J are TRBV10-3 and TRBJ2-7; 8 positions agree with TRBD2. V dropped 2 bases and J dropped 7; count of bases not matched to a gene: 13. The CDR3 length is 16 residues. Germline V gene sequence: CDR1 ENHRY, CDR2 SYGVKD.

V and J are TRBV9 and TRBJ2-1, with D possibly being TRBD2 (5 bases). Trimming cost V 0 bases and J 9 bases, with 13 bases left between them. This CDR3 comprises 14 residues. CDR1 is SGDLS and CDR2 is YYNGEE in the germline V gene. The chain's CDR3 is CASSVGGIEVEQFF. DNA of the CDR3: TGTGCCAGCAGCGTAGGAGGGATTGAGGTTGAGCAGTTCTTC.

The chain has TRBV19 and TRBJ1-2; 7 nucleotides line up with TRBD1. This CDR3 is built from 13 residues. V shed 9 bases and J 4 bases; nucleotides not matched to a gene: 8. Germline values: CDR1 LNHDA, CDR2 SQIVND (reference sequence). CDR3 amino acids: CASGGGTVYGYTF. Written as DNA, the CDR3 is TGTGCCAGCGGGGGTGGGACAGTCTATGGCTACACCTTC.

CDR3 loop: CASSLNTLFYGYTF. The CDR3 DNA sequence: TGTGCCAGCAGCTTAAATACACTTTTCTATGGCTACACCTTC. The J gene is TRBJ1-2, the V gene TRBV7-9, with unresolved D. Trimming took 2 bases from V and 4 from J, leaving 11 bases between them. There are 14 residues in the CDR3. Germline V gene data show CDR1 as SEHNR and CDR2 as FQNEAQ (reference sequence).

This CDR3 reads CASSRALHYGYTF. DNA for the CDR3: TGTGCCAGCAGCAGGGCTTTGCACTATGGCTACACCTTC. This chain links TRBV6-6 with TRBJ1-2, with D perhaps TRBD1 (5 bases). There are 13 residues in the CDR3. V lost 6 bases and J lost 3, with 11 bases in between. The germline gives CDR1 MNHNY, CDR2 SVGAGI (reference sequence).

The chain links TRBV9 to TRBJ1-2; 9 nucleotides align to TRBD1. Germline V CDR1 and CDR2: SGDLS, YYNGEE. Germline trimming cut 4 bases from V and 6 bases from J; bases unmatched to any gene: 4. This CDR3 has 13 residues. The CDR3 nucleotides read TGTGCCAGCAGCAACCGGGACAGGGATGGCTACACCTTC. It translates to CASSNRDRDGYTF.